A single sample is the source of the 11 T cell receptor beta chains below, sequenced in a study of T cell therapy after organ transplantation. No antigen has been identified for these receptors. Some clones are missing from TCRdb's copy, which holds only in-frame ones; the method was immunoSEQ multiplex PCR. The sample consists of about 1,200 clones, less than 75% of them appearing once. Sequenced here: CD8+ T cells from blood, sampled before autologous CMV-specific T cell therapy. The receptor source for this set is a human patient who had received a solid organ transplant and had CMV disease.

The CDR3 reads CASSQGQGGTEAFF. DNA of the CDR3: TGTGCCAGCAGCCAGGGACAGGGAGGCACTGAAGCTTTCTTT. This chain links TRBV5-6 with TRBJ1-1; 9 bases align to TRBD1. After removal of 4 bases from V and 4 bases from J, the junction contained 5 bases not matched to a gene. CDR1 is SGHDT and CDR2 is YYEEEE in the germline V gene. This CDR3 spans 14 amino acids.

This clone was observed a single time. As DNA, the CDR3 is TGTGCCAGCAGTTACTCAGGGGAAGGGTACTATGGCTACACCTTC. It specifies CASSYSGEGYYGYTF. The chain has TRBV6-8 and TRBJ1-2; tentative D call: TRBD1 (5 bases). This CDR3 is built from 15 residues. Trimming shortened V by 0 bases and J by 3 bases, and 11 bases separated the two germline ends. In germline, CDR1 is MNHGY, CDR2 SAAAGT.

The V and J genes are TRBV7-3 and TRBJ2-1; no clear D gene. The CDR3 runs 16 residues. V was clipped by 2 bases and J by 0 bases, with 11 bases between them. The germline V gene encodes CDR1 SGHTA and CDR2 FQGTGA. The CDR3 protein is CASSLWTESSYNEQFF. For the CDR3, the DNA is TGTGCCAGCAGCTTATGGACGGAGAGCTCCTACAATGAGCAGTTCTTC. The full variable domain, its missing parts supplied by reference TRBV7-3 and TRBJ2-1, is GAGVSQTPSNKVTEKGKYVELRCDPISGHTALYWYRQSLGQGPEFLIYFQGTGAADDSGLPNDRFFAVRPEGSVSTLKIQRTERGDSAVYLCASSLWTESSYNEQFFGPGTRLTVL.

This clone is large (0.1 to 1%). This sequence joins TRBV5-4 and TRBJ2-2; D is uncertain. Trimming removed 10 bases from V and 3 bases from J, with 10 bases in between. Germline assignment: CDR1 SGHNT and CDR2 YYREEE (reference sequence). The CDR3 sequence is 12 residues long. CDR3 nucleotide sequence: TGTGCCTCTCCAGGAGACACCGGGGAGCTGTTTTTT. It is translated as CASPGDTGELFF.

The chain couples TRBV28 to TRBJ2-7; tentative D call: TRBD1 (5 bases). V was trimmed by 3 bases and J by 3 bases, leaving 12 bases between them. The CDR3 length is 14 residues. CDR1 and CDR2 from the germline V gene are MDHEN and SYDVKM. The CDR3, as DNA: TGTGCCAGCAGTTTCCCCTTGGACAACTACGAGCAGTACTTC. It encodes CASSFPLDNYEQYF.

The rearrangement uses TRBV5-2 and TRBJ2-7; the table's D call, TRBD1, has no DNA check behind it. TRBV5-2 is marked as a pseudogene. The CDR3 loop spans 15 amino acids. CDR3: CASSFPGQGSHEQYF. The CDR3 region has the DNA TGTGCCAGCAGCTTTCCGGGACAGGGCTCTCACGAGCAGTACTTC.

This chain connects TRBV4-1 to TRBJ2-2; D is ambiguous. CDR1 and CDR2 from the germline V gene are MGHRA and YSYEKL. The CDR3 totals 17 residues. The V end was cut by 4 bases, the J end by 0 bases, with 15 bases between. DNA for the CDR3: TGCGCCAGCAGCCCGCCACCACAGAGGACGAACACCGGGGAGCTGTTTTTT. The encoded protein is CASSPPPQRTNTGELFF.

The chain combines TRBV5-4 with TRBJ2-4, with D perhaps assigned TRBD1 or TRBD2 (7 bases each). The CDR3 covers 15 residues. The V end lost 2 bases, the J end lost 7 bases, and 16 bases lay between the germline ends. Germline CDR1 is SGHNT and CDR2 is YYREEE (reference sequence). The CDR3 is CASSFGTAGGNIQYF. DNA of the CDR3: TGTGCCAGCAGCTTCGGGACAGCCGGGGGGAACATTCAGTACTTC.

The rearrangement joins TRBV7-8 to TRBJ2-7, with 12 bases lining up with TRBD1. Germline V gives CDR1 SGHVS, CDR2 FQNEAQ. Trimming took 3 bases from V and 5 from J; bases not matched to a gene: 2. There are 14 residues in the CDR3. This chain's CDR3 is CASSLGQGAHEQYF. CDR3 nucleotide sequence: TGTGCCAGCAGCTTGGGACAGGGGGCCCACGAGCAGTACTTC.

This clone was counted a few times. This CDR3 is also generated by other DNA sequences in the sample. The V gene is TRBV5-4, the J gene TRBJ2-2; D unclear. The CDR3 sequence is 12 residues long. Trimming removed 7 bases from V and 5 bases from J, with 9 bases in between. Germline CDR1 and CDR2: SGHNT and YYREEE (reference sequence). The CDR3 region is CASPIATGELFF. The CDR3 nucleotides are TGTGCCAGCCCCATAGCTACCGGGGAGCTGTTTTTT.

The chain links TRBV11-2 to TRBJ1-1; D not certain. The V and J ends lost 5 bases and 8 bases respectively, with 12 bases between them. The CDR3 is 12 amino acids. Germline values: CDR1 SGHAT, CDR2 FQNNGV. The CDR3 DNA follows: TGTGCCAGCAGCCGGGGATCCCCAGAAGCTTTCTTT. Its translation: CASSRGSPEAFF. Looking up the rest from reference TRBV11-2 and TRBJ1-1 gives the full variable domain: EAGVAQSPRYKIIEKRQSVAFWCNPISGHATLYWYQQILGQGPKLLIQFQNNGVVDDSQLPKDRFSAERLKGVDSTLKIQPAKLEDSAVYLCASSRGSPEAFFGQGTRLTVV.